This T cell receptor beta chain was obtained from a study of T-cell reconstitution after alpha-beta-depleted transplantation in children. Study-wide points: About two months after transplant, alpha-beta T cells reportedly came from several hundred expanded graft clones. After transplant, high TCRbeta diversity at day 60 in some patients arose from surviving recipient T cells and thymic progenitors.

With regard to this clonotype: Its target is unknown.

The CDR3 sequence is 17 residues long. Germline V gene data show CDR1 as SEHNR and CDR2 as FQNEAQ (reference sequence). With V trimmed by 3 bases and J by 3 bases, 12 bases remained unmatched. The authors prepared the TCRbeta library with unique molecular identifiers. TCRdb fed the PCR reads into MiXCR, producing one record per CDR3 protein. Altogether hundreds of thousands of distinct CDR3 sequences are present, approximately 14% being singletons, with the ten largest covering roughly 0.84%. The chain couples TRBV7-9 to TRBJ2-5; 8 bases are a match to TRBD2. The TCR comes from a girl aged 2 to 9 with congenital amegakaryocytic thrombocytopenia, due to receive a stem cell transplant. Specimen: PBMCs, collected before TCRalphabeta/CD19-depleted stem cell transplant. CDR3 nucleotides: TGTGCCAGCAGCTTCCCACTACTAGCGGTAAAAGAAGAGACCCAGTACTTC. This codes for CASSFPLLAVKEETQYF.